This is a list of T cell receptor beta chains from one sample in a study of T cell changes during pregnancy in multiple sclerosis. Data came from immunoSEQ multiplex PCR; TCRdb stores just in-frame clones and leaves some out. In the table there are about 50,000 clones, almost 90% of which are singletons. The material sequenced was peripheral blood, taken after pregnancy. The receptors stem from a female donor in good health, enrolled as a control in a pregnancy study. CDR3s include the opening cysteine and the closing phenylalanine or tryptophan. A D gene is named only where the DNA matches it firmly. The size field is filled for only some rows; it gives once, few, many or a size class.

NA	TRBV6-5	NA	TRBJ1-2	CASSRGDNGYTF	TGTGCCAGCAGTCGAGGGGACAATGGCTACACCTTC
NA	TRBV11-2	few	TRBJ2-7	CASRSPARGKPYEQYF	TGTGCCAGCAGATCCCCTGCTAGGGGGAAACCCTACGAGCAGTACTTC
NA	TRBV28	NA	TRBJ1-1	CASRTPGGAFF	TGTGCCTCCCGGACGCCGGGAGGAGCTTTCTTT
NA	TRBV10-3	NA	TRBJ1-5	CAISESLGGYSNQPQHF	TGTGCCATCAGTGAGTCCTTGGGGGGTTATAGCAATCAGCCCCAGCATTTT
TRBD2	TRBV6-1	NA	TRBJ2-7	CASSESGGEQYF	TGTGCCAGCAGTGAATCGGGGGGCGAGCAGTACTTC
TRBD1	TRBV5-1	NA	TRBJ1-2	CASSLGDRGRTNYGYTF	TGCGCCAGCAGCTTGGGGGACAGGGGGAGGACTAACTATGGCTACACCTTC
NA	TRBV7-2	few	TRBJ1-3	CASSSPQGSSSNTIYF	TGTGCCAGCAGCTCCCCCCAGGGGTCTTCATCAAACACCATATATTTT
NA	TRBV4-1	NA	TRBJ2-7	CASSQNPLDEQYF	TGCGCCAGCAGCCAAAACCCACTGGACGAGCAGTACTTC
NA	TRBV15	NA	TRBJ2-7	CATSREGGAYSYEQYF	TGTGCCACCAGCAGAGAAGGGGGGGCCTATTCCTACGAGCAGTACTTC
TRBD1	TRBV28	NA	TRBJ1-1	CALGQGAKNTEAFF	TGTGCCCTCGGACAGGGGGCAAAGAACACTGAAGCTTTCTTT
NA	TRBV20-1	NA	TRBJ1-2	CSASGSYGYTF	TGCAGTGCTAGCGGGTCATATGGCTACACCTTC
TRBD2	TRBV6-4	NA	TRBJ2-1	CASSDTSGSYNEQFF	TGTGCCAGCAGTGACACTAGCGGGTCCTACAATGAGCAGTTCTTC
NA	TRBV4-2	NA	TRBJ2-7	CASSPPGQTYEQYF	TGTGCCAGCAGCCCCCCAGGGCAGACCTACGAGCAGTACTTC
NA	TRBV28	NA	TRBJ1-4	CAITGAATNEKLFF	TGTGCCATAACAGGAGCCGCAACTAATGAAAAACTGTTTTTT
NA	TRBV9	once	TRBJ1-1	CASSVGETLEAFF	TGTGCCAGCAGCGTAGGGGAGACACTGGAAGCTTTCTTT
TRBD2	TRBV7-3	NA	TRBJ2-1	CASSLTLDSGGNEQFF	TGTGCCAGCAGCTTAACCTTGGATAGCGGGGGCAATGAGCAGTTCTTC
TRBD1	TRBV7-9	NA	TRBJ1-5	CASSRGPDRGILPQHF	TGTGCCAGCAGCCGTGGGCCGGACAGGGGAATCTTGCCCCAGCATTTT
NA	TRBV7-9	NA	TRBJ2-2	CASSSFGGELFF	TGTGCCAGCAGCTCCTTCGGCGGGGAGCTGTTTTTT
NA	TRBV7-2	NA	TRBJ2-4	CASSFGSLDIQYF	TGTGCCAGCAGCTTTGGCTCCCTAGACATTCAGTACTTC
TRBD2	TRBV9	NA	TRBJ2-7	CASSETSGGFYEQYF	TGTGCCAGCAGCGAGACTAGCGGGGGGTTCTACGAGCAGTACTTC
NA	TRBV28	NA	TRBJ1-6	CASSLGPDTRDYNSPLHF	TGTGCCAGCAGTTTAGGGCCAGATACCCGGGACTATAATTCACCCCTCCACTTT
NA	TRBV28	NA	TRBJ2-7	CASSPPGRAGSYEQYF	TGTGCCAGCAGTCCCCCGGGGCGGGCGGGATCCTACGAGCAGTACTTC
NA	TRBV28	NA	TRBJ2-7	CASSPPGLKKYEQYF	TGTGCCAGCAGTCCCCCGGGTCTGAAAAAGTACGAGCAGTACTTC
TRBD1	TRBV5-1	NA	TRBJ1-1	CASRAGTGGPNTEAFF	TGCGCCAGCAGGGCCGGGACAGGGGGCCCGAACACTGAAGCTTTCTTT
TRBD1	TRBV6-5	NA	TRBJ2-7	CASSPGTGGNEQYF	TGTGCCAGCAGCCCCGGGACAGGGGGCAACGAGCAGTACTTC
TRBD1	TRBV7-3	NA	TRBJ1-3	CASSLTGDRGNTIYF	TGTGCCAGCAGCTTAACGGGGGACAGGGGAAACACCATATATTTT
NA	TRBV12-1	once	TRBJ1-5	CASSSQGAGKPQHF	TGTGCCAGCAGCTCCCAGGGGGCGGGTAAGCCCCAGCATTTT
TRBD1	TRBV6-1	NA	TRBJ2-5	CASSPGQGRETQYF	TGTGCCAGCAGCCCCGGACAGGGGCGAGAGACCCAGTACTTC
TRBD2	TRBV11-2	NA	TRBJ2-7	CASSLVSGRLREQYF	TGTGCCAGCAGCTTGGTTAGCGGGAGGCTCCGCGAGCAGTACTTC
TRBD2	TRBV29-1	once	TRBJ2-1	CSVNERGVLGEQFF	TGCAGTGTCAACGAGCGGGGGGTACTAGGTGAGCAGTTCTTC
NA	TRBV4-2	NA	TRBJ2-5	CASSPTAGSGETQYF	TGTGCCAGCAGCCCGACTGCGGGCTCCGGAGAGACCCAGTACTTC
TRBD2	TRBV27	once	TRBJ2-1	CASSDGTSGDNEQFF	TGTGCCAGCAGTGACGGGACTAGCGGCGACAATGAGCAGTTCTTC
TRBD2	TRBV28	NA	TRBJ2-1	CASSLWRGTSAVRGSYNEQFF	TGTGCCAGCAGTTTATGGCGAGGGACTAGCGCTGTCCGGGGCTCCTACAATGAGCAGTTCTTC
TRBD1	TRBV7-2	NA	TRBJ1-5	CASSSGTGGTGNQPQHF	TGTGCCAGCAGCTCAGGGACAGGGGGCACGGGCAATCAGCCCCAGCATTTT
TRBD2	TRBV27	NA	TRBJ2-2	CASSLPSGRAANTGELFF	TGTGCCAGCAGTTTGCCTAGCGGGAGGGCCGCGAACACCGGGGAGCTGTTTTTT
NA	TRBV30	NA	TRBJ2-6	CAWTGFSGANVLTF	TGTGCCTGGACAGGGTTCTCTGGGGCCAACGTCCTGACTTTC
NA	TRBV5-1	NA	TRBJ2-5	CASSLTSRAAGGETQYF	TGCGCCAGCAGCTTGACGTCGCGGGCTGCGGGTGGGGAGACCCAGTACTTC
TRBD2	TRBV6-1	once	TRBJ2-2	CASSELAGGTGELFF	TGTGCCAGCAGTGAACTAGCGGGAGGCACCGGGGAGCTGTTTTTT
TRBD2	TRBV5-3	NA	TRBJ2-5	CARSLSQPGLAGGMVRLETQYF	TGTGCCAGAAGCTTGAGCCAACCGGGACTAGCGGGGGGTATGGTGCGGTTAGAGACCCAGTACTTC
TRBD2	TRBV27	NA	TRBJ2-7	CASSPAGTSPYEQYF	TGTGCCAGCAGCCCAGCGGGGACTTCGCCCTACGAGCAGTACTTC
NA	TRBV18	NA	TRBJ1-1	CASSPQGTETEAFF	TGTGCCAGCTCTCCTCAGGGGACGGAAACTGAAGCTTTCTTT
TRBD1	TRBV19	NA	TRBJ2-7	CASSTPSSTGAYEQYF	TGTGCCAGTAGTACCCCCTCGTCGACAGGGGCCTACGAGCAGTACTTC
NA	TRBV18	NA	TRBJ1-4	CASSPMAEKLFF	TGTGCCAGCTCACCAATGGCCGAAAAACTGTTTTTT
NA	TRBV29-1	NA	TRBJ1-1	CSVEGGSEAFF	TGCAGCGTTGAGGGGGGGTCTGAAGCTTTCTTT
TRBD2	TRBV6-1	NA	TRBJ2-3	CASSEGERGMIDTQYF	TGTGCCAGCAGTGAAGGGGAGCGGGGGATGATAGATACGCAGTATTTT
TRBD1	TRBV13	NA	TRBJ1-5	CASSRGDRGSSNQPQHF	TGTGCCAGCAGCCGGGGGGACAGGGGGAGTAGCAATCAGCCCCAGCATTTT
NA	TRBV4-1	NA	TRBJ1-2	CASSQDYQVNYGYTF	TGCGCCAGCAGCCAAGATTACCAGGTGAACTATGGCTACACCTTC